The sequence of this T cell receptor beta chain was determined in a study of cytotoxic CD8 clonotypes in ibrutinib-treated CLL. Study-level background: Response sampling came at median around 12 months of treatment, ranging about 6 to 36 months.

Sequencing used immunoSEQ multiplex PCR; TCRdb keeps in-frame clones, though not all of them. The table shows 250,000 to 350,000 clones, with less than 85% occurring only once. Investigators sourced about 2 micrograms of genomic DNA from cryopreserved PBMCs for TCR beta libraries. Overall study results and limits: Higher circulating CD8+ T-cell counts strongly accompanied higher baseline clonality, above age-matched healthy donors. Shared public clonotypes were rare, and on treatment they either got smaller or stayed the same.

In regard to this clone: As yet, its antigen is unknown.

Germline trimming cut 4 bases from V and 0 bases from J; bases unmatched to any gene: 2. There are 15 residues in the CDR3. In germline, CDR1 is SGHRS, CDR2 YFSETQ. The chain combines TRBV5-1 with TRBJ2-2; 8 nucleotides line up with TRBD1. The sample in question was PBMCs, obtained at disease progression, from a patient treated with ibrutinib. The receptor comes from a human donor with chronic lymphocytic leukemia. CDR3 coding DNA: TGCGCCAGCAGCCCGACAGGGGCGAACACCGGGGAGCTGTTTTTT. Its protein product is CASSPTGANTGELFF.